The sequence of this T cell receptor (beta chain) was determined in a study of lymphopenia after photon versus proton radiotherapy. Clones were read by immunoSEQ multiplex PCR, and TCRdb kept only the in-frame ones, dropping some. The repertoire consists of about 30,000 clones, with 94% occurring once and the leading ten covering around 0.7%. Germline CDR1 is LNHDA and CDR2 is SQIVND (reference sequence). Losses at the gene ends were 7 bases for V and 6 bases for J; bases not matched to a gene: 9. This CDR3 comprises 16 residues. Sequenced here: peripheral blood, sampled from a patient treated with photon-based radiotherapy. The sequence was collected from a woman aged 45-60 years with cholangiocarcinoma. This sequence joins TRBV19 and TRBJ1-6; 10 nucleotides agree with TRBD1. CDR3 nucleotide sequence: TGTGCCAGTACCGCTGCGGACAGGGGGTTTAATTCACCCCTCCACTTT. Its translation: CASTAADRGFNSPLHF. Variable domain in full (rest from reference TRBV19 and TRBJ1-6): DGGITQSPKYLFRKEGQNVTLSCEQNLNHDAMYWYRQDPGQGLRLIYYSQIVNDFQKGDIAEGYSVSREKKESFPLTVTSAQKNPTAFYLCASTAADRGFNSPLHFGNGTRLTVT.